One and the same sample provided the 8 T cell receptor beta chains below, sequenced in a study of blood T cell repertoires in COVID-19. Repertoires were generated with immunoSEQ multiplex PCR, while TCRdb's copy carries only in-frame clones and drops some. This sample has about 84,000 clones, with over 65% found just once. Material for sequencing was peripheral blood. These receptors were collected from a man aged 45-65 years with active or convalescent COVID-19.

The CDR3 protein is CASSLDFSSGANVLTF. CDR3 in DNA: TGCGCCAGCAGCTTGGACTTTAGCTCTGGGGCCAACGTCCTGACTTTC. The chain is built from TRBV5-1 and TRBJ2-6; D call uncertain. V lost 0 bases to trimming and J lost 0 bases, with 7 bases between them. This CDR3 is built from 16 residues. Looked up from germline, CDR1 is SGHRS and CDR2 is YFSETQ. Full variable domain (outside the CDR3, taken from reference TRBV5-1 and TRBJ2-6): KAGVTQTPRYLIKTRGQQVTLSCSPISGHRSVSWYQQTPGQGLQFLFEYFSETQRNKGNFPGRFSGRQFSNSRSEMNVSTLELGDSALYLCASSLDFSSGANVLTFGAGSRLTVL.

The chain couples TRBV29-1 to TRBJ1-1; 7 nucleotides agree with TRBD1. The length of the CDR3 is 13 residues. Germline lookup yields CDR1 SQVTM and CDR2 ANQGSEA. CDR3 sequence reads: CRASRGGPTEAFF. CDR3 nucleotides: TGCAGGGCAAGTCGAGGGGGCCCAACTGAAGCTTTCTTT.

V is TRBV29-1 and J is TRBJ2-5; TRBD1 aligns across 7 bases. Germline CDR1 reads SQVTM; CDR2 reads ANQGSEA. The CDR3 consists of 16 residues. V was pared by 0 bases and J by 4 bases, with 11 bases of the junction left unmatched. The CDR3 region is CSVEDLGQALLETQYF. For the CDR3, the DNA is TGCAGCGTTGAAGACCTTGGACAGGCCCTACTAGAGACCCAGTACTTC.

The rearrangement uses TRBV12-5 and TRBJ2-1; 11 nucleotides agree with TRBD1. Germline trimming cut 4 bases from V and 3 bases from J; bases unmatched to any gene: 2. CDR3 size: 15 residues. Germline V lookup: CDR1 LGHNT, CDR2 FRNRAP. CDR3 bases: TGTGCTAGTGGTTCCGGGACAGGGGGCTACAATGAGCAGTTCTTC. Translation: CASGSGTGGYNEQFF.

This chain uses TRBV6-6 with TRBJ2-5; 8 nucleotides agree with TRBD1. V lost 6 bases to trimming and J lost 5 bases; unmatched junction nucleotides: 11. This CDR3 is 15 amino acids long. Germline values: CDR1 MNHNY, CDR2 SVGAGI (reference sequence). The CDR3 spells CASSPTGGILETQYF. Written as DNA, the CDR3 is TGTGCCAGCAGCCCAACAGGGGGAATCTTGGAGACCCAGTACTTC.

Concerning this clone: This may stem from a read error, because a much larger clone lies one nucleotide away. Other DNA sequences from this sample encode an identical CDR3 as well. V usage is TRBV21-1 and J usage is TRBJ2-3; TRBD2 is taken as the D call from the table, unchecked against the DNA. TRBV21-1 is recorded as a pseudogene. The CDR3 length is 16 residues. The CDR3 loop reads CASSPRLAGGTNTQYF. CDR3 nucleotides: TGTGCCAGCAGCCCGCGACTAGCGGGAGGTACGAATACGCAGTATTTT.

The chain combines TRBV18 with TRBJ1-4; 10 positions match TRBD1. The V gene's germline CDR1 is KGHSH and CDR2 LQKENI. Trimming at V came to 4 bases and at J to 10 bases, leaving 6 bases not matched to a gene. The CDR3 has 14 residues. In nucleotides, the CDR3 is TGTGCCAGCTCACTCGGACAGGGGGACGGAAAACTGTTTTTT. Translated, it gives CASSLGQGDGKLFF. Full variable domain (outside the CDR3, taken from reference TRBV18 and TRBJ1-4): NAGVMQNPRHLVRRRGQEARLRCSPMKGHSHVYWYRQLPEEGLKFMVYLQKENIIDESGMPKERFSAEFPKEGPSILRIQQVVRGDSAAYFCASSLGQGDGKLFFGSGTQLSVL.

This clone was found a few times. The V gene is TRBV9, the J gene TRBJ2-2; TRBD2 agrees at 7 bases. The trim removed 2 bases at V and 6 bases at J, leaving 10 bases unmatched. CDR3 length equals 16 residues. Per the germline V gene, CDR1 is SGDLS and CDR2 is YYNGEE. CDR3 residues: CASSVLSGGAAGELFF. As DNA, the CDR3 is TGTGCCAGCAGCGTCTTGTCGGGGGGAGCGGCCGGGGAGCTGTTTTTT.